This TCR beta chain was found in a study of OX40 agonist ivuxolimab in advanced cancers. Background on the study: Patients undergoing dose escalation presented with hepatocellular carcinoma, melanoma, renal cell or head and neck cancer. Three individuals attained partial responses, comprising one hepatocellular carcinoma case and two cutaneous melanoma cases. Study-wide results and limits: Clonal expansion was among the lowest in partial responders at 0.1-3.0 mg/kg, especially CD8+.

Exclusion applied to patients with autoimmune disease history or systemic immunosuppression. Trimming left V 3 bases short and J 1 base short, with 4 bases between. Germline V lookup: CDR1 SGHRS, CDR2 YFSETQ. The CDR3 has 12 residues. Data came from immunoSEQ multiplex PCR; TCRdb stores just in-frame clones and leaves some out. The profile shows 100,000 or so clones, 75% to 95% of them singletons. As concerns this clone: Its cognate antigen is unknown.

The input for sequencing was CD4+ or CD8+ T cells sorted from blood, taken in a trial of the OX40 agonist ivuxolimab. The receptor was isolated from an adult with an advanced solid tumor such as melanoma, head and neck, liver or kidney cancer. The chain is built from TRBV5-1 and TRBJ1-1, with no clear D. The CDR3 sequence: CASSSGNTEAFF. As DNA, the CDR3 is TGCGCCAGCAGCTCCGGGAACACTGAAGCTTTCTTT.